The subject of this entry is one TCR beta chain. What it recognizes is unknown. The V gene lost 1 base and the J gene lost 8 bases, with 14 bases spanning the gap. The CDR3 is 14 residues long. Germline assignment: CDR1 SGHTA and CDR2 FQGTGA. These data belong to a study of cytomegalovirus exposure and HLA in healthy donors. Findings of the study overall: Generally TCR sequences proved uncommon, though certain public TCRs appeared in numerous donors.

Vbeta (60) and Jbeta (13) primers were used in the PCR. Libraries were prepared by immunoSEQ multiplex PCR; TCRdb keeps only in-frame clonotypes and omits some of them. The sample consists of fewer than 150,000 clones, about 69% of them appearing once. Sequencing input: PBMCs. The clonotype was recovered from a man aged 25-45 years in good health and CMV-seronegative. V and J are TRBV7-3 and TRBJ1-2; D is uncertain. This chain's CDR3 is CASSLIKEERGYTF. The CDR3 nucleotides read TGTGCCAGCAGCTTAATCAAAGAGGAGCGAGGCTACACCTTC.